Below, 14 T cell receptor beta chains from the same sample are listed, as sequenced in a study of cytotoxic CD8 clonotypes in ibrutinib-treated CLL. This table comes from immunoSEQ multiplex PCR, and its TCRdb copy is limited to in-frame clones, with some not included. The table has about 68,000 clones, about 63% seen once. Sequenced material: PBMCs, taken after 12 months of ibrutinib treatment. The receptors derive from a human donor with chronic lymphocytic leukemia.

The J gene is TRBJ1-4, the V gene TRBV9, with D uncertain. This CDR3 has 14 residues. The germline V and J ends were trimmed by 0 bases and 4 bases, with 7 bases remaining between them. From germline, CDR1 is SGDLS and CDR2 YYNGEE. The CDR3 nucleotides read TGTGCCAGCAGCGTAGGACATAGTAATGAAAAACTGTTTTTT. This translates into CASSVGHSNEKLFF.

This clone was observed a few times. Written as DNA, the CDR3 is TGTGCCAGCACCAAGGACAGGGTGAAAAACGAGCAGTACTTC. Translating it yields CASTKDRVKNEQYF. This sequence joins TRBV6-5 and TRBJ2-7, with 8 bases identical to TRBD1. In germline, CDR1 is MNHEY, CDR2 SVGAGI. The ends lost 7 bases at V and 5 bases at J; junction bases unmatched: 10. This CDR3 contains 14 residues.

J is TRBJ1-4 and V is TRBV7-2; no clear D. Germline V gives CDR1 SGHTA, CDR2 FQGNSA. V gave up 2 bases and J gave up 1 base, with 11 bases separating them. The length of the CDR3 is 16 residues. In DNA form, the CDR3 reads TGTGCCAGCAGCTTAAATGGGATGCAAACTAATGAAAAACTGTTTTTT. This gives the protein CASSLNGMQTNEKLFF.

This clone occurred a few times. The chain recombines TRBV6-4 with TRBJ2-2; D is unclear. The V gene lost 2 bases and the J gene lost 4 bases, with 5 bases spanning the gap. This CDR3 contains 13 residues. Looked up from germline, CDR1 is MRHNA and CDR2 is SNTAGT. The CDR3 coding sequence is TGTGCCAGCAGTGACGTTTTCACCGGGGAGCTGTTTTTT. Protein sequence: CASSDVFTGELFF.

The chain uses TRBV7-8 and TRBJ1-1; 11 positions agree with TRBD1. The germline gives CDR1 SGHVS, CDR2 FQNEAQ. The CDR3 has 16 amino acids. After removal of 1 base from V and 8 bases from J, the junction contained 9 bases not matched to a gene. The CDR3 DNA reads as TGTGCCAGCAGCTTAGTGCAGTCGGACAGGGGGCAGGAAGCTTTCTTT. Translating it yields CASSLVQSDRGQEAFF.

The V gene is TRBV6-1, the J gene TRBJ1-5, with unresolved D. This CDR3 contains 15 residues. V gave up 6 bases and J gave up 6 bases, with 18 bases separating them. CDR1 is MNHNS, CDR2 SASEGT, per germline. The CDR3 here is CASSPDRTVGQPQHF. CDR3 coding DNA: TGTGCCAGCAGCCCGGACCGTACAGTGGGTCAGCCCCAGCATTTT.

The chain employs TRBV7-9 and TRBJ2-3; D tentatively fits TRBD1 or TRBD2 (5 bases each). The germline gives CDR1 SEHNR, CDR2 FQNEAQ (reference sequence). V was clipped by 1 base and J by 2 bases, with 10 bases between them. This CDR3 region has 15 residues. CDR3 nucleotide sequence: TGTGCCAGCAGCTTAGGGGGGATATTCACAGATACGCAGTATTTT. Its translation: CASSLGGIFTDTQYF.

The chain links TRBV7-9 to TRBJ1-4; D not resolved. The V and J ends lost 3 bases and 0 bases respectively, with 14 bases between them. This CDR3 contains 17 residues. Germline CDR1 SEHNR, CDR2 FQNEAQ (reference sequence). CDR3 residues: CASSFMRALSTNEKLFF. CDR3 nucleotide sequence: TGTGCCAGCAGCTTTATGAGGGCTCTTTCAACTAATGAAAAACTGTTTTTT.

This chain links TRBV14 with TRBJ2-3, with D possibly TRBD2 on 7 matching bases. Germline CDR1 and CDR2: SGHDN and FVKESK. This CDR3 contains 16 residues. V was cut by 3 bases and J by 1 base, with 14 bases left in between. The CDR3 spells CASSHWGGAGTDTQYF. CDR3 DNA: TGTGCCAGCAGCCACTGGGGGGGCGCGGGCACAGATACGCAGTATTTT.

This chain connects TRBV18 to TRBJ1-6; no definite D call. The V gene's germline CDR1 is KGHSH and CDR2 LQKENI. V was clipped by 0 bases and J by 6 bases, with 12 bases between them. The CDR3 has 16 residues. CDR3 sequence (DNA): TGTGCCAGCTCACCACCGACAAGCACTTCTAATTCACCCCTCCACTTT. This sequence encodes CASSPPTSTSNSPLHF.

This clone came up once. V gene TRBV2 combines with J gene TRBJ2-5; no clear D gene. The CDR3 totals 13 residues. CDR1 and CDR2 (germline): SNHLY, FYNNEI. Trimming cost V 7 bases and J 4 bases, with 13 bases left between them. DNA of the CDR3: TGTGCCAGCACCACGCTCCCAGGAGAGACCCAGTACTTC. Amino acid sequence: CASTTLPGETQYF.

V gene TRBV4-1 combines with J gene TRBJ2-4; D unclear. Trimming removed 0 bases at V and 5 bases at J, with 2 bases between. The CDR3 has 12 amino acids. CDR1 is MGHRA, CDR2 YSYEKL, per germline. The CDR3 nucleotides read TGCGCCAGCAGCCAAGATGAAAACATTCAGTACTTC. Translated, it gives CASSQDENIQYF.

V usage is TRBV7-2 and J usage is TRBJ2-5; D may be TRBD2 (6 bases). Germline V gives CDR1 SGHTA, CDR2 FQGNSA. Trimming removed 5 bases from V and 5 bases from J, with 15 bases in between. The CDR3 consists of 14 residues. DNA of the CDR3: TGTGCCAGCAGCCCTCACCGGGCGGGGGAGACCCAGTACTTC. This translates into CASSPHRAGETQYF.

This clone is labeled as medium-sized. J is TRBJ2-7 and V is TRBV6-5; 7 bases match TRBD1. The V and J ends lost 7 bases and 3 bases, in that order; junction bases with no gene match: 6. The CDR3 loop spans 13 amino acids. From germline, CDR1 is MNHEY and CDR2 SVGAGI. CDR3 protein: CASTQGQIYEQYF. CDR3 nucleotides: TGTGCCAGCACCCAGGGACAGATCTACGAGCAGTACTTC.